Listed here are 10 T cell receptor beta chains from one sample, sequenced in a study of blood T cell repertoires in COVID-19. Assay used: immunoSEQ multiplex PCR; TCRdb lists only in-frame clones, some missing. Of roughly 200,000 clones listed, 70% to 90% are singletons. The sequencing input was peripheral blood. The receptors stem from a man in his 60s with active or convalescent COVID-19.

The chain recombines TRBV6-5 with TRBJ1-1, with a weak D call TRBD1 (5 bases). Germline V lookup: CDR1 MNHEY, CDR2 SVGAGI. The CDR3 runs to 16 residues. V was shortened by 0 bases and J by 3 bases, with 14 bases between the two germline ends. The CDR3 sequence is CASSYSAQGYYTEAFF. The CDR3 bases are TGTGCCAGCAGTTACTCAGCCCAGGGATATTACACTGAAGCTTTCTTT.

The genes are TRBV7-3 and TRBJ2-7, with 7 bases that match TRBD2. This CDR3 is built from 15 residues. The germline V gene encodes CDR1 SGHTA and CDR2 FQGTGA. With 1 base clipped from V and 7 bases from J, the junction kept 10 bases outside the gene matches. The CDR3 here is CASSLMGSLGGEQYF. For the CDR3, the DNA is TGTGCCAGCAGCTTAATGGGCTCCCTGGGAGGGGAGCAGTACTTC. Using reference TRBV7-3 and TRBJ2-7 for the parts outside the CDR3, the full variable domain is GAGVSQTPSNKVTEKGKYVELRCDPISGHTALYWYRQSLGQGPEFLIYFQGTGAADDSGLPNDRFFAVRPEGSVSTLKIQRTERGDSAVYLCASSLMGSLGGEQYFGPGTRLTVT.

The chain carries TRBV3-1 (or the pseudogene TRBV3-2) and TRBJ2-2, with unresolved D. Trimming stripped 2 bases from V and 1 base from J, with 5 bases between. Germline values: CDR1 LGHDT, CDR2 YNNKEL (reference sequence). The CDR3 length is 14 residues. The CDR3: CASSQRQNTGELFF. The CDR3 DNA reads TGTGCCAGCAGCCAACGACAGAACACCGGGGAGCTGTTTTTT.

The CDR3 loop reads CASNPGAATNYGYTF. The CDR3 DNA follows: TGCGCCAGCAACCCTGGTGCGGCAACTAACTATGGCTACACCTTC. The chain is built from TRBV5-1 and TRBJ1-2; the D is unclear. The CDR3 loop spans 15 amino acids. Germline CDR1 and CDR2: SGHRS and YFSETQ. V was cut by 6 bases and J by 0 bases, with 15 bases left in between.

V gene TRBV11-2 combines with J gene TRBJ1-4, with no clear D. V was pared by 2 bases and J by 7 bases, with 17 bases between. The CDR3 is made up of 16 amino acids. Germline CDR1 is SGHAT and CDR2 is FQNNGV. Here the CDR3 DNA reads TGTGCCAGCAGCTTAAATCGGGAGAGGGTGGGTGAAAAACTGTTTTTT. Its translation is CASSLNRERVGEKLFF.

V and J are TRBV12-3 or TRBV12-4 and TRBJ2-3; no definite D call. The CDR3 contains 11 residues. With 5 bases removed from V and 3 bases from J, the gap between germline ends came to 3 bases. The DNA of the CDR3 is TGTGCCAGCAGTCAAACAGATACGCAGTATTTT. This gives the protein CASSQTDTQYF.

The CDR3 DNA sequence: TGTGCCATCAGTGAACGTAGTTCCGAGCAGTACTTC. Its translation is CAISERSSEQYF. The genes are TRBV10-3 and TRBJ2-7; D is unresolved. This CDR3 has 12 amino acids. Trimming shortened V by 3 bases and J by 6 bases, and 9 bases separated the two germline ends. Germline V gives CDR1 ENHRY, CDR2 SYGVKD.

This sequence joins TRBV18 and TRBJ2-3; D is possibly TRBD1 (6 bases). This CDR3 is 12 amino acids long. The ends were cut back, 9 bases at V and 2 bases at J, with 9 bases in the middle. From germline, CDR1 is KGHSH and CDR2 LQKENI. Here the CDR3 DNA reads TGTGCCAGTCGGACAGACACAGATACGCAGTATTTT. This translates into CASRTDTDTQYF.

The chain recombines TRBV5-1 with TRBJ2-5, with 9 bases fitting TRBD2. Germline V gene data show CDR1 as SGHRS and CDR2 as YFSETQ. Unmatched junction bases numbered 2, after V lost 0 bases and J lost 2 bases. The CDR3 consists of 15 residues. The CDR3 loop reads CASSLEAGGQETQYF. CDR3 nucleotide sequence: TGCGCCAGCAGCTTGGAAGCGGGGGGTCAAGAGACCCAGTACTTC.

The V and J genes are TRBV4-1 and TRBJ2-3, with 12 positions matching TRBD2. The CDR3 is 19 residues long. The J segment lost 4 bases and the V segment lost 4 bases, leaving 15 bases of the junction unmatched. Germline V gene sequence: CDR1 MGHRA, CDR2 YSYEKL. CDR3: CASSPPRASGGAVADTQYF. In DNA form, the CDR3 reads TGCGCCAGCAGCCCACCGAGGGCTAGCGGGGGGGCGGTCGCAGATACGCAGTATTTT.